This passage covers 28 T cell receptor beta chains from one sample sequenced in a study of blood T cell repertoires in COVID-19. Clones were read by immunoSEQ multiplex PCR, and TCRdb kept only the in-frame ones, dropping some. This sample has roughly 200,000 clones; 86% occur once, and the top ten carry about 5.6%. The sequenced sample was PBMCs or T cells enriched from blood (not recorded which). Source of these receptors: a man aged 40-50 years with acute COVID-19.

This clone was picked up a small number of times. The same CDR3 is also encoded by other DNA sequences in this sample. The J gene is TRBJ1-1, the V gene TRBV10-3; 8 bases align to TRBD1. The J segment lost 2 bases and the V segment lost 8 bases, leaving 10 bases of the junction unmatched. Germline V gene lookup returns CDR1 ENHRY and CDR2 SYGVKD. The CDR3 is 15 amino acids. The CDR3 spells CAISGKQGANTEAFF. CDR3 DNA: TGTGCCATCTCTGGTAAGCAGGGGGCCAACACTGAAGCTTTCTTT.

The chain uses TRBV5-8 and TRBJ1-6; D not resolved. V lost 1 base, J lost 0 bases, and 11 bases lay in between. The CDR3 is made up of 17 amino acids. CDR1 SGHTS and CDR2 YDEGEE come from the germline V gene. CDR3 protein: CASSLQAGSSYNSPLHF. In nucleotides, the CDR3 is TGTGCCAGCAGCTTGCAGGCCGGGAGCTCCTATAATTCACCCCTCCACTTT.

The chain joins TRBV7-3 to TRBJ2-1; TRBD2 aligns across 9 bases. The CDR3 length is 15 residues. Germline CDR1 and CDR2: SGHTA and FQGTGA. The V and J ends lost 5 bases and 5 bases, in that order; junction bases with no gene match: 7. This chain's CDR3 is CASSQWTSAHNEQFF. In DNA, the CDR3 is TGTGCCAGCAGCCAATGGACTAGCGCACACAATGAGCAGTTCTTC.

J is TRBJ2-1 and V is TRBV27, with D perhaps matching TRBD1 (5 bases). There are 11 residues in the CDR3. Per germline, CDR1 MNHEY and CDR2 SMNVEV (reference sequence). V lost 7 bases to trimming and J lost 10 bases, with 11 bases between them. The CDR3 spells CASTLGVEQFF. In nucleotides, the CDR3 is TGTGCCAGCACCCTAGGGGTCGAGCAGTTCTTC.

This clone came up once. This chain joins TRBV6-2 or TRBV6-3 and TRBJ2-3; TRBD1 is a possible D gene (6 bases). CDR3 size: 13 residues. Per the germline V gene, CDR1 is MNHEY and CDR2 is SVGEGT. V gave up 4 bases and J gave up 3 bases, with 8 bases separating them. CDR3 protein: CASSWQGTDTQYF. The DNA for the CDR3 is TGTGCCAGCAGTTGGCAGGGGACAGATACGCAGTATTTT.

The CDR3 DNA is TGTGCCAGCAGCTTCAGACTAGCGGGAAACTACGAGCAGTACTTC. It yields the protein CASSFRLAGNYEQYF. This sequence joins TRBV7-2 and TRBJ2-7; 11 positions agree with TRBD2. Germline CDR1 SGHTA, CDR2 FQGNSA. The V segment lost 3 bases and the J segment 3 bases; nucleotides outside the gene matches: 4. There are 15 residues in the CDR3.

The chain employs TRBV15 and TRBJ2-3, with TRBD2 matching 10 bases. Germline V gene sequence: CDR1 LNHNV, CDR2 YYDKDF (reference sequence). The junction had 9 bases not matched to a gene; V was cut back by 8 bases and J by 1 base. The CDR3 sequence is 16 residues long. As DNA, the CDR3 is TGTGCCACCCCCTTTCGACTAGCGGGTTGCACAGATACGCAGTATTTT. Translation: CATPFRLAGCTDTQYF. Complete variable domain (other parts from reference TRBV15 and TRBJ2-3): DAMVIQNPRYQVTQFGKPVTLSCSQTLNHNVMYWYQQKSSQAPKLLFHYYDKDFNNEADTPDNFQSRRPNTSFCFLDIRSPGLGDTAMYLCATPFRLAGCTDTQYFGPGTRLTVL.

The rearrangement links TRBV10-3 to TRBJ1-6; 8 positions match TRBD1. The V gene end was trimmed by 7 bases and the J gene end by 6 bases; junction bases not matched to a gene: 5. Germline CDR1 is ENHRY and CDR2 is SYGVKD. This CDR3 comprises 14 residues. CDR3 region: CAINTGGSNSPLHF. The CDR3 DNA sequence: TGTGCCATCAATACAGGGGGGAGTAATTCACCCCTCCACTTT.

Only a few counts were recorded for this clone. V usage is TRBV11-3 and J usage is TRBJ2-5; 8 nucleotides line up with TRBD1. The CDR3 runs 15 residues. Trimming cost V 5 bases and J 4 bases; bases outside gene matches: 9. CDR1 SGHNT and CDR2 YENEEA come from the germline V gene. The CDR3 nucleotides are TGTGCCAGCAGCCGGACAGGGTCGGTCCGAGAGACCCAGTACTTC. It codes for CASSRTGSVRETQYF.

This sequence joins TRBV7-9 and TRBJ2-7; D call uncertain. CDR3 size: 14 residues. Per germline, CDR1 SEHNR and CDR2 FQNEAQ (reference sequence). Trimming removed 2 bases at V and 2 bases at J, with 10 bases between. The CDR3 is CASSLLEDAYEQYF. In nucleotides, the CDR3 is TGTGCCAGCAGCTTACTCGAGGATGCCTACGAGCAGTACTTC.

This chain connects TRBV7-9 to TRBJ2-1, with TRBD1 as a possible D gene (5 bases). V was pared by 3 bases and J by 6 bases, with 9 bases between. Germline-derived CDR1 and CDR2 are SEHNR and FQNEAQ (reference sequence). This CDR3 has 13 amino acids. Here the CDR3 reads CASSFQGGNEQFF. Here the CDR3 DNA reads TGTGCCAGCAGCTTTCAGGGTGGCAATGAGCAGTTCTTC.

J is TRBJ2-1 and V is TRBV28; the D gene is possibly TRBD2 (6 bases). V lost 7 bases and J 9 bases, leaving 16 bases between the germline ends. CDR1 MDHEN and CDR2 SYDVKM come from the germline V gene. CDR3 length: 13 amino acids. CDR3 amino acids: CASNSGQLGEQFF. The CDR3 coding sequence is TGTGCCAGCAATAGCGGTCAATTGGGTGAGCAGTTCTTC.

This chain connects TRBV12-3 or TRBV12-4 to TRBJ2-7, with D maybe TRBD1 (5 bases). The CDR3 has 12 residues. The V and J ends lost 5 bases and 7 bases respectively, with 12 bases between them. The CDR3 sequence is CASSRTPLEQYF. The DNA for the CDR3 is TGTGCCAGCAGTCGGACACCTTTGGAGCAGTACTTC.

There are a few counts of this clone. V and J are TRBV12-2 and TRBJ2-2; the table's D call TRBD1 went unverified against the DNA. TRBV12-2 is a recognized pseudogene. The CDR3 totals 17 residues. CDR3: CASRHRDKGDVAGELFF. CDR3 nucleotide sequence: TGTGCAAGTCGCCACCGGGACAAGGGGGACGTGGCCGGGGAGCTGTTTTTT.

V usage is TRBV10-2 and J usage is TRBJ2-5; 10 bases agree with TRBD2. Germline V gene sequence: CDR1 WSHSY, CDR2 SAAADI. The CDR3 runs 14 residues. V shed 4 bases, J shed 5 bases, and the junction held 4 bases outside the gene matches. The CDR3 DNA follows: TGCGCCAGCAGTGGACTAGCGGGTACGGAGACCCAGTACTTC. It codes for CASSGLAGTETQYF.

A single count supports this clone. The chain employs TRBV4-1 and TRBJ2-2; possibly TRBD1 for D (6 bases). CDR1 is MGHRA, CDR2 YSYEKL, per germline. The CDR3 is made up of 14 amino acids. The ends were cut back, 1 base at V and 4 bases at J, with 7 bases in the middle. The CDR3 protein is CASSQGGGTGELFF. CDR3 DNA: TGCGCCAGCAGCCAAGGAGGGGGCACCGGGGAGCTGTTTTTT.

This clone was seen a single time. J is TRBJ1-1 and V is TRBV5-1; 7 bases line up with TRBD1. Germline V CDR1 and CDR2: SGHRS, YFSETQ. Trimming removed 4 bases from V and 1 base from J; junction bases left unmatched: 10. This CDR3 contains 16 residues. This CDR3 is CASSDRENRKNTEAFF. CDR3 nucleotide sequence: TGCGCCAGCAGCGACAGGGAAAACCGGAAGAACACTGAAGCTTTCTTT.

This chain joins TRBV6-5 and TRBJ1-1; no clear D. V lost 6 bases, J lost 1 base, and 9 bases lay in between. Germline CDR1 MNHEY, CDR2 SVGAGI. The CDR3 consists of 13 residues. CDR3 amino acids: CASRGTANTEAFF. The CDR3 coding sequence is TGTGCCAGCAGAGGAACAGCGAACACTGAAGCTTTCTTT.

In this sample, this clone turned up many times. This sample also contains other DNA sequences that code for the same CDR3. The chain joins TRBV7-3 to TRBJ2-3; weak D call: TRBD2 (6 bases). Germline V lookup: CDR1 SGHTA, CDR2 FQGTGA. The CDR3 runs to 15 residues. Trimming took 5 bases from V and 2 from J, leaving 14 bases between them. The CDR3 reads CASSPLSGTTDTQYF. For the CDR3, the DNA is TGTGCCAGCAGCCCCCTTAGCGGCACCACAGATACGCAGTATTTT.

The chain has TRBV7-9 and TRBJ2-7; a possible D gene is TRBD1 (6 bases). Per germline, CDR1 SEHNR and CDR2 FQNEAQ (reference sequence). The CDR3 spans 15 residues. V gave up 1 base and J gave up 4 bases, with 14 bases separating them. CDR3 nucleotide sequence: TGTGCCAGCAGCTTAGGTCAGGGGATTTGGTACGAGCAGTACTTC. Translating it yields CASSLGQGIWYEQYF.

As to this clone: The sample holds other DNA sequences that translate to the same CDR3. V usage is TRBV3-1 (or the pseudogene TRBV3-2) and J usage is TRBJ2-2; 12 bases are shared with TRBD2. This CDR3 has 16 residues. In germline, CDR1 is LGHDT, CDR2 YNNKEL (reference sequence). After removal of 6 bases from V and 2 bases from J, the junction contained 4 bases not matched to a gene. This CDR3 is CASSQGLAGNTGELFF. CDR3 nucleotides: TGTGCCAGCAGTCAGGGACTAGCGGGTAACACCGGGGAGCTGTTTTTT.

J is TRBJ1-2 and V is TRBV5-6, with a tentative D call TRBD1 (6 bases). Per the germline V gene, CDR1 is SGHDT and CDR2 is YYEEEE. There are 17 residues in the CDR3. The germline V and J ends were trimmed by 0 bases and 3 bases, with 18 bases remaining between them. CDR3 sequence reads: CASSLEGQGFQYYGYTF. In DNA, the CDR3 is TGTGCCAGCAGCTTGGAGGGGCAGGGGTTCCAATACTATGGCTACACCTTC.

The V call is TRBV5-6, the J call TRBJ1-6, with 7 bases aligning to TRBD1. Trimming took 6 bases from V and 9 from J; bases not matched to a gene: 12. Germline V gene sequence: CDR1 SGHDT, CDR2 YYEEEE. The CDR3 loop spans 15 amino acids. CDR3 amino acids: CASNGAGQKISPLHF. CDR3 bases: TGTGCCAGCAACGGGGCGGGACAGAAAATTTCACCCCTCCACTTT.

The chain uses TRBV5-1 and TRBJ1-4, with 7 bases identical to TRBD1. The V gene's germline CDR1 is SGHRS and CDR2 YFSETQ. The CDR3 has 14 amino acids. With 6 bases clipped from V and 3 bases from J, the junction kept 5 bases outside the gene matches. In DNA form, the CDR3 reads TGCGCCAGCACCAGGGACAGCCCTAATGAAAAACTGTTTTTT. The encoded protein is CASTRDSPNEKLFF.

As to this clone: The junction differs from germline at one of its ends, possibly a read error. The chain links TRBV27 to TRBJ2-3; possibly TRBD1 for D (5 bases). Germline assignment: CDR1 MNHEY and CDR2 SMNVEV (reference sequence). The CDR3 totals 12 residues. DNA for the CDR3: TGTGCCAGCAGCCTACCGACAGATAGGCAGTATTTT. It encodes CASSLPTDRQYF.

The V gene is TRBV9, the J gene TRBJ2-7; the D gene is possibly TRBD1 (5 bases). Trimming pared 0 bases from V and 2 bases from J, leaving 12 bases between. The length of the CDR3 is 15 residues. The germline V gene encodes CDR1 SGDLS and CDR2 YYNGEE. As DNA, the CDR3 is TGTGCCAGCAGCGTAGAGTCAGGGATAGCCTACGAGCAGTACTTC. Protein: CASSVESGIAYEQYF. The full variable domain, its missing parts supplied by reference TRBV9 and TRBJ2-7, is DSGVTQTPKHLITATGQRVTLRCSPRSGDLSVYWYQQSLDQGLQFLIQYYNGEERAKGNILERFSAQQFPDLHSELNLSSLELGDSALYFCASSVESGIAYEQYFGPGTRLTVT.

V is TRBV5-6 and J is TRBJ2-6, with D unresolved. The CDR3 covers 15 residues. CDR1 is SGHDT, CDR2 YYEEEE, per germline. V was cut by 6 bases and J by 2 bases, with 12 bases left in between. The CDR3 region has the DNA TGTGCCAGCATGGTGATCCAGACTGGGGCCAACGTCCTGACTTTC. It translates to CASMVIQTGANVLTF.

The rearrangement links TRBV5-1 to TRBJ2-3; weak D call: TRBD2 (5 bases). The V gene lost 3 bases and the J gene lost 2 bases, with 13 bases spanning the gap. The CDR3 totals 15 residues. The germline CDR1 and CDR2 sequences are SGHRS and YFSETQ. The CDR3 reads CASSSLPTNTDTQYF. Here the CDR3 DNA reads TGCGCCAGCAGCTCCCTCCCGACTAACACAGATACGCAGTATTTT.